This T cell receptor (beta chain) stems from a study of blood T cell repertoires in COVID-19. This clone has only a few counts. This CDR3 contains 16 residues. Germline V gene lookup returns CDR1 SGHAT and CDR2 FQDESV (reference sequence). Trimming left V 2 bases short and J 5 bases short, with 16 bases between. Repertoires were generated with immunoSEQ multiplex PCR, while TCRdb's copy carries only in-frame clones and drops some. The sample consists of some 170,000 clones, about 78% of them appearing once. Membership in each cohort depended on participant-reported clinical history. The source material was PBMCs or T cells enriched from blood (not recorded which). This sequence joins TRBV11-1 and TRBJ2-1; tentative D call: TRBD1 (6 bases). This sequence originates from a woman aged 45-65 years who had recovered from COVID-19. The CDR3 protein is CASSLLWHRANNEQFF. CDR3 nucleotide sequence: TGTGCCAGCAGCTTACTATGGCACAGGGCCAACAATGAGCAGTTCTTC.